This passage covers 27 T cell receptor beta chains from one sample sequenced in a study of OX40 agonist ivuxolimab in advanced cancers. Profiling relied on immunoSEQ multiplex PCR, and the TCRdb table lists in-frame clones only, not all of them. The table records tens of thousands of clones, about 87% of them present only once. The material was CD4+ or CD8+ T cells sorted from blood, obtained in a trial of the OX40 agonist ivuxolimab. Source of these receptors: an adult with an advanced solid tumor such as melanoma, head and neck, liver or kidney cancer.

The chain recombines TRBV2 with TRBJ2-5; 7 bases match TRBD1. CDR1 SNHLY and CDR2 FYNNEI come from the germline V gene. The J segment lost 8 bases and the V segment lost 7 bases, leaving 10 bases of the junction unmatched. The length of the CDR3 is 13 residues. This chain's CDR3 is CASKHGTEATQYF. CDR3 coding DNA: TGTGCCAGCAAACACGGGACAGAGGCCACCCAGTACTTC.

The rearrangement links TRBV6-1 to TRBJ1-5, with 10 bases lining up with TRBD1. This CDR3 comprises 14 residues. After removal of 6 bases from V and 5 bases from J, the junction contained 4 bases not matched to a gene. Per the germline V gene, CDR1 is MNHNS and CDR2 is SASEGT. CDR3 amino acids: CASSGDRGDQPQHF. CDR3 DNA sequence: TGTGCCAGCAGCGGGGACAGGGGAGATCAGCCCCAGCATTTT.

The chain employs TRBV4-2 and TRBJ1-5; the D is unclear. Germline CDR1 LGHNA, CDR2 YNFKEQ. Trimming took 0 bases from V and 7 from J, leaving 4 bases between them. This CDR3 comprises 12 residues. CDR3 DNA sequence: TGTGCCAGCAGCCAAGATCAACAGCCCCAGCATTTT. Translation: CASSQDQQPQHF.

The chain carries TRBV9 and TRBJ1-1, with a weak D call TRBD1 (5 bases). V shed 0 bases and J shed 1 base, with 13 bases lying between them. In germline, CDR1 is SGDLS, CDR2 YYNGEE. The CDR3 runs to 16 residues. The CDR3 spells CASSVDVGGGNTEAFF. As DNA, the CDR3 is TGTGCCAGCAGCGTAGATGTTGGGGGTGGGAACACTGAAGCTTTCTTT.

This clone was observed once. The V call is TRBV7-2, the J call TRBJ1-5; possibly TRBD1 for D (6 bases). The germline gives CDR1 SGHTA, CDR2 FQGNSA. The CDR3 spans 15 residues. V lost 5 bases, J lost 3 bases, and 14 bases lay in between. The chain's CDR3 is CASSPRGNANQPQHF. CDR3 DNA sequence: TGTGCCAGCAGCCCCAGGGGAAATGCCAATCAGCCCCAGCATTTT.

The CDR3 loop is CASSLQGGNTGELFF. The CDR3 DNA follows: TGTGCCAGCAGCTTGCAAGGAGGCAACACCGGGGAGCTGTTTTTT. The chain has TRBV7-9 and TRBJ2-2, with a weak D call TRBD2 (5 bases). CDR1 and CDR2 from the germline V gene are SEHNR and FQNEAQ (reference sequence). CDR3 size: 15 residues. With 3 bases removed from V and 2 bases from J, the gap between germline ends came to 10 bases.

CDR3 nucleotide sequence: TGTGCCAGCAGCTTGGCGCAGGGCCTTGAAGCTTTCTTT. Encoded protein: CASSLAQGLEAFF. V and J are TRBV5-4 and TRBJ1-1; D is perhaps TRBD1 (5 bases). CDR3 size: 13 residues. V was pared by 0 bases and J by 7 bases, with 10 bases between. CDR1 and CDR2 (germline): SGHNT, YYREEE (reference sequence).

The V gene is TRBV5-4, the J gene TRBJ2-7; possibly TRBD1 for D (6 bases). There are 14 residues in the CDR3. The V gene lost 2 bases and the J gene lost 2 bases, with 11 bases spanning the gap. Per germline, CDR1 SGHNT and CDR2 YYREEE (reference sequence). In DNA form, the CDR3 reads TGTGCCAGCAGCTTATCTACAGGGCCCTACGAGCAGTACTTC. Translating gives CASSLSTGPYEQYF.

V and J are TRBV5-6 and TRBJ2-7; weak D call: TRBD1 (6 bases). Trimming left V 5 bases short and J 0 bases short, with 12 bases between. Germline-derived CDR1 and CDR2 are SGHDT and YYEEEE. The CDR3 is 14 residues long. The CDR3: CASRERQASYEQYF. CDR3 nucleotides: TGTGCCAGCAGAGAACGACAGGCCTCCTACGAGCAGTACTTC.

V and J are TRBV10-3 and TRBJ1-4; the D gene is possibly TRBD1 (5 bases). The CDR3 runs to 14 residues. Trimming shortened V by 3 bases and J by 8 bases, and 13 bases separated the two germline ends. Germline V gene lookup returns CDR1 ENHRY and CDR2 SYGVKD. The CDR3 sequence: CAISEDTGGEKLFF. CDR3 DNA sequence: TGTGCCATCAGTGAAGACACGGGGGGGGAAAAACTGTTTTTT.

This clone was found once. The chain recombines TRBV5-6 with TRBJ1-5; D gene ambiguous. CDR3 size: 14 residues. The ends were cut back, 1 base at V and 9 bases at J, with 14 bases in the middle. CDR1 and CDR2 (germline): SGHDT, YYEEEE. The DNA of the CDR3 is TGTGCCAGCAGCTTGAGATCAGGTTTGGGGCCCCAGCATTTT. This sequence encodes CASSLRSGLGPQHF.

The chain has TRBV5-1 and TRBJ1-1; D gene uncertain. The germline V and J ends were trimmed by 2 bases and 0 bases, with 5 bases remaining between them. CDR1 is SGHRS and CDR2 is YFSETQ in the germline V gene. There are 13 residues in the CDR3. The CDR3 reads CASSFNMNTEAFF. In DNA form, the CDR3 reads TGCGCCAGCAGCTTTAACATGAACACTGAAGCTTTCTTT.

The chain joins TRBV7-2 to TRBJ1-1; tentatively, D is TRBD1 (6 bases). Germline V gene sequence: CDR1 SGHTA, CDR2 FQGNSA. Trimming shortened V by 5 bases and J by 4 bases, and 14 bases separated the two germline ends. This CDR3 comprises 14 residues. The CDR3 coding sequence is TGTGCCAGCAGCAAACAGGGCGGGGGCACTGAAGCTTTCTTT. Amino acid sequence: CASSKQGGGTEAFF.

This rearrangement joins TRBV6-6 to TRBJ2-1, with TRBD2 matching over 10 bases. The trim removed 8 bases at V and 7 bases at J, leaving 8 bases unmatched. The CDR3 consists of 14 residues. Germline-derived CDR1 and CDR2 are MNHNY and SVGAGI (reference sequence). The CDR3 sequence is CASQSGGAVNEQFF. CDR3 nucleotide sequence: TGTGCCAGCCAAAGCGGGGGGGCGGTGAATGAGCAGTTCTTC.

The chain combines TRBV7-9 with TRBJ2-1; possible D gene TRBD1, 5 bases. This CDR3 region has 17 residues. Trimming shortened V by 1 base and J by 0 bases, and 13 bases separated the two germline ends. CDR1 SEHNR and CDR2 FQNEAQ come from the germline V gene (reference sequence). The CDR3 here is CASSLVGQASSYNEQFF. In DNA, the CDR3 is TGTGCCAGCAGCTTAGTGGGGCAGGCCAGCTCCTACAATGAGCAGTTCTTC.

The chain uses TRBV30 and TRBJ1-4, with 10 positions matching TRBD1. The ends lost 2 bases at V and 8 bases at J; junction bases unmatched: 8. The CDR3 totals 15 residues. The V gene's germline CDR1 is GTSNPN and CDR2 SVGIG (reference sequence). CDR3 sequence (DNA): TGTGCCTGGAGTAGAGGTGGACAGGGGGGAGAAAAACTGTTTTTT. It codes for CAWSRGGQGGEKLFF.

This chain links TRBV2 with TRBJ1-3; D unresolved. V shed 6 bases and J shed 5 bases, with 11 bases lying between them. The CDR3 covers 13 residues. Germline V lookup: CDR1 SNHLY, CDR2 FYNNEI. The chain's CDR3 is CASSSESRNTIYF. CDR3 sequence (DNA): TGTGCCAGCAGCTCAGAATCCAGAAACACCATATATTTT.

CDR3 bases: TGTGCCAGCAGTTTCGGGATCTCTGGGGCCAACGTCCTGACTTTC. Protein sequence: CASSFGISGANVLTF. This sequence joins TRBV28 and TRBJ2-6; D is possibly TRBD2 (5 bases). CDR1 MDHEN and CDR2 SYDVKM come from the germline V gene. The CDR3 is made up of 15 amino acids. V was trimmed by 3 bases and J by 0 bases, leaving 6 bases between them. The variable domain in full, with the rest retrieved from reference TRBV28 and TRBJ2-6, is DVKVTQSSRYLVKRTGEKVFLECVQDMDHENMFWYRQDPGLGLRLIYFSYDVKMKEKGDIPEGYSVSREKKERFSLILESASTNQTSMYLCASSFGISGANVLTFGAGSRLTVL.

The chain combines TRBV5-1 with TRBJ2-5; maybe TRBD2 (5 bases). The ends were cut back, 4 bases at V and 1 base at J, with 14 bases in the middle. The CDR3 is 15 amino acids. Germline lookup yields CDR1 SGHRS and CDR2 YFSETQ. The CDR3 loop reads CASSQVPGSQETQYF. CDR3 in DNA: TGCGCCAGCAGCCAAGTCCCGGGGTCCCAAGAGACCCAGTACTTC.

The V gene is TRBV13, the J gene TRBJ1-1, with a tentative D call TRBD1 (5 bases). The germline gives CDR1 PRHDT, CDR2 FYEKMQ (reference sequence). V lost 1 base and J lost 6, with 15 bases in between. The CDR3 covers 15 residues. Written as DNA, the CDR3 is TGTGCCAGCAGCTTAGAGCCCCTAGGGGATGCTGAAGCTTTCTTT. Translating gives CASSLEPLGDAEAFF.

This chain uses TRBV7-8 with TRBJ1-6; a possible D gene is TRBD1 (5 bases). This CDR3 has 16 amino acids. From germline, CDR1 is SGHVS and CDR2 FQNEAQ. Between the trimmed V and J ends, which lost 1 base and 7 bases, there was a span of 14 bases. The CDR3 DNA follows: TGTGCCAGCAGCTTAGGCGGGGCGCTAGGCAATTCACCCCTCCACTTT. The encoded protein is CASSLGGALGNSPLHF.

V gene TRBV5-1 combines with J gene TRBJ1-1; no firm D call. CDR1 is SGHRS and CDR2 is YFSETQ in the germline V gene. The germline V and J ends were trimmed by 2 bases and 3 bases, with 11 bases remaining between them. This CDR3 contains 14 residues. CDR3 nucleotide sequence: TGCGCCAGCAGCTTCGGAAGGCTGGACACTGAAGCTTTCTTT. Protein: CASSFGRLDTEAFF.

The chain links TRBV5-1 to TRBJ1-1; D is unresolved. V dropped 1 base and J dropped 0 bases, with 7 bases sitting between them. Germline V gene data show CDR1 as SGHRS and CDR2 as YFSETQ. The CDR3 extends over 14 amino acids. This CDR3 reads CASSLTKMNTEAFF. The CDR3 nucleotides are TGCGCCAGCAGCTTGACGAAGATGAACACTGAAGCTTTCTTT. Looking up the rest from reference TRBV5-1 and TRBJ1-1 gives the full variable domain: KAGVTQTPRYLIKTRGQQVTLSCSPISGHRSVSWYQQTPGQGLQFLFEYFSETQRNKGNFPGRFSGRQFSNSRSEMNVSTLELGDSALYLCASSLTKMNTEAFFGQGTRLTVV.

The CDR3 reads CASSYDSALGYGYTF. The DNA for the CDR3 is TGTGCCAGCAGCTATGACAGCGCCTTGGGGTATGGCTACACCTTC. The chain links TRBV11-2 to TRBJ1-2; tentative D call: TRBD1 (5 bases). The CDR3 extends over 15 amino acids. CDR1 SGHAT and CDR2 FQNNGV come from the germline V gene. Trimming removed 4 bases at V and 5 bases at J, with 17 bases between.

The chain joins TRBV27 to TRBJ1-4, with TRBD1 as a possible D gene (5 bases). V lost 10 bases and J lost 2, with 20 bases in between. The CDR3 consists of 16 residues. The V gene's germline CDR1 is MNHEY and CDR2 SMNVEV (reference sequence). The CDR3 DNA follows: TGTGCCAAGAAAGGGCAGGGTAGGAGGACTAATGAAAAACTGTTTTTT. This sequence encodes CAKKGQGRRTNEKLFF.

V gene TRBV18 combines with J gene TRBJ2-2; D remains unclear. CDR1 and CDR2 from the germline V gene are KGHSH and LQKENI. V lost 1 base and J lost 5, with 23 bases in between. The CDR3 consists of 19 residues. The CDR3 region is CASSPRNDGSGYGTGELFF. In DNA form, the CDR3 reads TGTGCCAGCTCACCACGGAACGACGGGTCTGGGTATGGGACCGGGGAGCTGTTTTTT.

This clone came up once. The chain is built from TRBV7-2 and TRBJ2-7, with 9 nucleotides matching TRBD2. The CDR3 is 14 amino acids. V shed 5 bases, J shed 2 bases, and the junction held 4 bases outside the gene matches. Germline CDR1 reads SGHTA; CDR2 reads FQGNSA. The chain's CDR3 is CASSPSGGPYEQYF. DNA of the CDR3: TGTGCCAGCAGCCCCAGCGGGGGGCCCTACGAGCAGTACTTC.